This entry is about one TCR beta chain. The antigen is unknown. The data were taken from a study of T cells after posttransplantation cyclophosphamide. Regarding the study as a whole: Later blood repertoires were often dominated by clones from the donor CD8+ memory compartment.

The related graft donor's blood sample was taken on the day of bone marrow donation. The method was immunoSEQ multiplex PCR; TCRdb's version includes in-frame clones alone and lacks a portion of them. Of tens of thousands of clones listed, 85% to 95% are singletons. V lost 7 bases, J lost 4 bases, and 10 bases stayed unmatched. Germline loops: CDR1 SNHLY, CDR2 FYNNEI. The length of the CDR3 is 14 residues. The chain carries TRBV2 and TRBJ2-7, with 7 bases identical to TRBD1. The specimen was PBMCs. This TCR was sampled from a woman aged 25 to 39 in good health and a related stem cell transplant donor. CDR3 nucleotides: TGTGCCAGCACCCCGGGACAGAATCGGTACGAGCAGTACTTC. As protein: CASTPGQNRYEQYF.